These 28 T cell receptor beta chains originate from one sample sequenced in a study of cytomegalovirus exposure and HLA in healthy donors. Sequencing was performed with immunoSEQ multiplex PCR; in TCRdb, only in-frame clones are kept and a portion is missing. The sample records under 200,000 clones, 91% being singletons. Material for sequencing was PBMCs. The receptors were gathered from a woman aged 18 to 35 in good health and CMV-seropositive.

This clone was found a few times. The chain combines TRBV12-5 with TRBJ1-2; 8 bases are shared with TRBD1. Germline V gives CDR1 LGHNT, CDR2 FRNRAP. The J segment lost 6 bases and the V segment lost 0 bases, leaving 9 bases of the junction unmatched. The CDR3 is 16 residues long. The CDR3 sequence is CASGLVISGQGHGYTF. The CDR3 nucleotides are TGTGCTAGTGGTTTGGTAATTTCAGGACAGGGCCATGGCTACACCTTC.

This chain joins TRBV4-1 and TRBJ2-5; no firm D call. V dropped 1 base and J dropped 4 bases, with 7 bases sitting between them. The germline V gene encodes CDR1 MGHRA and CDR2 YSYEKL. This CDR3 contains 13 residues. The CDR3 protein is CASSQGLPETQYF. The CDR3 DNA reads TGCGCCAGCAGCCAAGGCCTACCAGAGACCCAGTACTTC.

V gene TRBV7-2 combines with J gene TRBJ2-7; 11 nucleotides agree with TRBD1. Germline lookup yields CDR1 SGHTA and CDR2 FQGNSA. The length of the CDR3 is 17 residues. Trimming took 5 bases from V and 3 from J; bases not matched to a gene: 12. CDR3 bases: TGTGCCAGCAGCGCGATTGGACAGGGGGCATTCCACTACGAGCAGTACTTC. This gives the protein CASSAIGQGAFHYEQYF.

J is TRBJ2-1 and V is TRBV14; 11 bases match TRBD2. There are 18 residues in the CDR3. After removal of 3 bases from V and 0 bases from J, the junction contained 7 bases not matched to a gene. Looked up from germline, CDR1 is SGHDN and CDR2 is FVKESK. The CDR3 coding sequence is TGTGCCAGCAGCCACTCTATAGCGGGAGGGACCTCCTACAATGAGCAGTTCTTC. It is translated as CASSHSIAGGTSYNEQFF. The full variable domain, in which reference TRBV14 and TRBJ2-1 provide the parts outside the CDR3, is EAGVTQFPSHSVIEKGQTVTLRCDPISGHDNLYWYRRVMGKEIKFLLHFVKESKQDESGMPNNRFLAERTGGTYSTLKVQPAELEDSGVYFCASSHSIAGGTSYNEQFFGPGTRLTVL.

This clone showed up just a few times. This chain joins TRBV7-8 and TRBJ2-7, with TRBD2 matching over 13 bases. J gave up 3 bases and V 5 bases, and 10 bases lay outside the gene matches. Germline V gene sequence: CDR1 SGHVS, CDR2 FQNEAQ. This CDR3 comprises 17 residues. The CDR3 is CASSPTPGTSGIYEQYF. CDR3 nucleotides: TGTGCCAGCAGCCCCACCCCCGGGACTAGCGGGATCTACGAGCAGTACTTC.

V and J are TRBV27 and TRBJ2-1; 13 bases align to TRBD2. This CDR3 comprises 20 residues. The J segment lost 5 bases and the V segment lost 5 bases, leaving 18 bases of the junction unmatched. Per germline, CDR1 MNHEY and CDR2 SMNVEV (reference sequence). Written as DNA, the CDR3 is TGTGCCAGCAGTCAAAACCCGGGACTAGCGGGGAGTATTCTGCACAATGAGCAGTTCTTC. Amino acid sequence: CASSQNPGLAGSILHNEQFF.

The genes are TRBV5-1 and TRBJ2-1; 13 bases agree with TRBD2. CDR1 SGHRS and CDR2 YFSETQ come from the germline V gene. The J segment lost 6 bases and the V segment lost 3 bases, leaving 15 bases of the junction unmatched. CDR3 length: 19 amino acids. The CDR3: CASSSRIGLAGAFGNEQFF. The DNA of the CDR3 is TGCGCCAGCAGCTCTAGAATTGGACTAGCGGGGGCCTTTGGCAATGAGCAGTTCTTC.

This clone was picked up one time. The V and J genes are TRBV15 and TRBJ2-7, with TRBD2 as a possible D gene (5 bases). There are 12 residues in the CDR3. From germline, CDR1 is LNHNV and CDR2 YYDKDF (reference sequence). V was pared by 3 bases and J by 3 bases, with 6 bases between. The CDR3 DNA follows: TGTGCCACCAGCAGCGGGGACTACGAGCAGTACTTC. Amino acid sequence: CATSSGDYEQYF. The full variable domain, its missing parts supplied by reference TRBV15 and TRBJ2-7, is DAMVIQNPRYQVTQFGKPVTLSCSQTLNHNVMYWYQQKSSQAPKLLFHYYDKDFNNEADTPDNFQSRRPNTSFCFLDIRSPGLGDTAMYLCATSSGDYEQYFGPGTRLTVT.

The chain is built from TRBV29-1 and TRBJ2-1; TRBD1 is a possible D gene (6 bases). From germline, CDR1 is SQVTM and CDR2 ANQGSEA. CDR3 size: 13 residues. V dropped 4 bases and J dropped 6 bases, with 13 bases sitting between them. This CDR3 is CSVAGGASNEQFF. CDR3 in DNA: TGCAGCGTTGCTGGGGGCGCCAGCAATGAGCAGTTCTTC.

CDR3 nucleotide sequence: TGTGCCAGCAGTTTATATGTTCGGGGAGGCACGGATTCACCCCTCCACTTT. Translated: CASSLYVRGGTDSPLHF. The J gene is TRBJ1-6, the V gene TRBV27; D ambiguous. CDR3 size: 17 residues. Germline CDR1 reads MNHEY; CDR2 reads SMNVEV (reference sequence). Trimming took off 1 base at V and 8 bases at J, with 18 bases between the two ends.

The chain couples TRBV28 to TRBJ2-1, with TRBD2 as a possible D gene (7 bases). V lost 6 bases and J lost 0, with 15 bases in between. CDR1 is MDHEN, CDR2 SYDVKM, per germline. This CDR3 has 16 residues. Here the CDR3 reads CASRLGGGSSYNEQFF. As DNA, the CDR3 is TGTGCCAGCAGACTGGGAGGGGGGAGCTCCTACAATGAGCAGTTCTTC.

The rearrangement joins TRBV10-1 to TRBJ2-7; the match to TRBD2 covers 8 bases. Trimming took 6 bases from V and 7 from J; bases not matched to a gene: 5. CDR3 size: 12 residues. Germline V CDR1 and CDR2: WNHNN, SYGVQD (reference sequence). The CDR3 is CASSDGTSEQYF. CDR3 DNA: TGCGCCAGCAGCGATGGGACTAGTGAGCAGTACTTC.

The V call is TRBV28, the J call TRBJ1-1, with 7 bases fitting TRBD1. J lost 8 bases, V lost 2 bases, and 2 bases had no gene match. Germline V gives CDR1 MDHEN, CDR2 SYDVKM. This CDR3 comprises 12 residues. The CDR3 region is CASSLLTGEAFF. DNA of the CDR3: TGTGCCAGCAGTTTACTGACAGGGGAAGCTTTCTTT.

V usage is TRBV6-1 and J usage is TRBJ2-7; D is possibly TRBD2 (5 bases). CDR1 is MNHNS and CDR2 is SASEGT in the germline V gene. The CDR3 loop spans 11 amino acids. Trimming pared 6 bases from V and 10 bases from J, leaving 13 bases between. CDR3 protein: CASRGIPGQYF. The CDR3 bases are TGTGCCAGCAGAGGGATACCGGGACAGTACTTC.

The rearrangement joins TRBV10-3 to TRBJ1-1; no clear D. The CDR3 runs to 12 residues. The V end was cut by 5 bases, the J end by 5 bases, with 9 bases between. Germline assignment: CDR1 ENHRY and CDR2 SYGVKD. In DNA form, the CDR3 reads TGTGCCATCAGTCCAGGTGATACTGAAGCTTTCTTT. This encodes CAISPGDTEAFF.

The rearrangement joins TRBV19 to TRBJ1-4, with D tentatively TRBD1 (6 bases). Per germline, CDR1 LNHDA and CDR2 SQIVND (reference sequence). The CDR3 consists of 15 residues. V was clipped by 5 bases and J by 7 bases, with 17 bases between them. CDR3 DNA: TGTGCCAGTAGTGGAATCAGGGGCGTGCGTGAAAAACTGTTTTTT. Translating gives CASSGIRGVREKLFF.

J is TRBJ2-1 and V is TRBV6-5, with 8 bases aligning to TRBD1. Germline values: CDR1 MNHEY, CDR2 SVGAGI. Trimming cost V 4 bases and J 3 bases; bases outside gene matches: 5. CDR3 length: 15 amino acids. CDR3 protein: CASSSTGTGYNEQFF. Written as DNA, the CDR3 is TGTGCCAGCAGTTCAACCGGGACAGGCTACAATGAGCAGTTCTTC.

The chain joins TRBV5-6 to TRBJ1-2; D might be TRBD1 (6 bases). CDR1 and CDR2 from the germline V gene are SGHDT and YYEEEE. V lost 0 bases and J lost 8, with 11 bases in between. The CDR3 has 13 residues. CDR3 DNA sequence: TGTGCCAGCAGCTTGGTACAGGGTAGCGGCTACACCTTC. This translates into CASSLVQGSGYTF.

The chain has TRBV6-1 and TRBJ2-1; 11 nucleotides line up with TRBD1. Germline V CDR1 and CDR2: MNHNS, SASEGT. V was pared by 10 bases and J by 3 bases, with 5 bases of the junction left unmatched. CDR3 size: 14 residues. The CDR3 DNA follows: TGTGCCATCGGAGGGACAGGGGGCTACAATGAGCAGTTCTTC. It specifies CAIGGTGGYNEQFF.

The chain joins TRBV27 to TRBJ1-1; 7 positions agree with TRBD1. This CDR3 is built from 14 residues. The junction had 8 bases not matched to a gene; V was cut back by 4 bases and J by 6 bases. The germline V gene has CDR1 MNHEY and CDR2 SMNVEV (reference sequence). DNA of the CDR3: TGTGCCAGCAGTTCAACGGACAGGCCATCTGAAGCTTTCTTT. Encoded protein: CASSSTDRPSEAFF.

The chain has TRBV6-5 and TRBJ1-1, with 11 bases that match TRBD1. The V gene's germline CDR1 is MNHEY and CDR2 SVGAGI. V dropped 7 bases and J dropped 4; count of bases not matched to a gene: 8. There are 15 residues in the CDR3. CDR3 amino acids: CASTPGTGGVTEAFF. The CDR3 DNA reads TGTGCCAGCACCCCGGGGACAGGGGGAGTCACTGAAGCTTTCTTT.

This rearrangement joins TRBV30 to TRBJ1-1, with TRBD1 identical over 9 bases. The CDR3 totals 16 residues. In germline, CDR1 is GTSNPN, CDR2 SVGIG (reference sequence). V gave up 3 bases and J gave up 3 bases; unmatched junction bases: 11. The chain's CDR3 is CAWRYRGPVRDTEAFF. The CDR3 nucleotides read TGTGCCTGGAGATACAGGGGGCCGGTTAGAGACACTGAAGCTTTCTTT.

As regards this clone: Other DNA sequences from this sample encode an identical CDR3 as well. V is TRBV27 and J is TRBJ1-2, with a weak D call TRBD1 (6 bases). The germline V gene has CDR1 MNHEY and CDR2 SMNVEV (reference sequence). The CDR3 length is 14 residues. The germline V and J ends were trimmed by 4 bases and 4 bases, with 13 bases remaining between them. The CDR3: CASSSRGGFYGYTF. The CDR3 nucleotides are TGTGCCAGCAGTTCTCGAGGGGGATTCTATGGCTACACCTTC.

This clone appeared once. V usage is TRBV5-1 and J usage is TRBJ1-2; D is undetermined. Germline V gives CDR1 SGHRS, CDR2 YFSETQ. The V end was cut by 2 bases, the J end by 4 bases, with 15 bases between. The CDR3 runs to 15 residues. The CDR3 sequence is CASSFGVVVPYGYTF. The CDR3 region has the DNA TGCGCCAGCAGCTTCGGGGTAGTGGTCCCCTATGGCTACACCTTC.

The chain is built from TRBV28 and TRBJ2-2; TRBD2 agrees at 8 bases. CDR1 MDHEN and CDR2 SYDVKM come from the germline V gene. The CDR3 is made up of 14 amino acids. V trimming: 7 bases; J trimming: 4 bases; junction bases outside the gene matches: 5. The CDR3 spells CASNLAGLTGELFF. The CDR3 DNA sequence: TGTGCCAGCAACTTAGCGGGACTCACCGGGGAGCTGTTTTTT.

The chain employs TRBV5-8 and TRBJ1-2; D may be TRBD1 (6 bases). Trimming pared 1 base from V and 4 bases from J, leaving 11 bases between. The CDR3 extends over 14 amino acids. The germline V gene encodes CDR1 SGHTS and CDR2 YDEGEE. In DNA, the CDR3 is TGTGCCAGCAGCTTGTTGGGGACATCCTATGGCTACACCTTC. This encodes CASSLLGTSYGYTF.

Here the CDR3 DNA reads TGTGCCAGCATCTTGAACAGGGTGCTGAATCAGCCCCAGCATTTT. Translating gives CASILNRVLNQPQHF. The chain links TRBV6-1 to TRBJ1-5, with D possibly being TRBD1 (6 bases). V was shortened by 7 bases and J by 4 bases, with 17 bases between the two germline ends. This CDR3 comprises 15 residues. Germline lookup yields CDR1 MNHNS and CDR2 SASEGT.

The chain combines TRBV6-1 with TRBJ1-5; possibly TRBD1 for D (5 bases). This CDR3 region has 14 residues. The V gene's germline CDR1 is MNHNS and CDR2 SASEGT. CDR3: CVVTGEPPNQPQHF. The CDR3 DNA reads as TGTGTCGTGACGGGGGAACCCCCAAATCAGCCCCAGCATTTT.